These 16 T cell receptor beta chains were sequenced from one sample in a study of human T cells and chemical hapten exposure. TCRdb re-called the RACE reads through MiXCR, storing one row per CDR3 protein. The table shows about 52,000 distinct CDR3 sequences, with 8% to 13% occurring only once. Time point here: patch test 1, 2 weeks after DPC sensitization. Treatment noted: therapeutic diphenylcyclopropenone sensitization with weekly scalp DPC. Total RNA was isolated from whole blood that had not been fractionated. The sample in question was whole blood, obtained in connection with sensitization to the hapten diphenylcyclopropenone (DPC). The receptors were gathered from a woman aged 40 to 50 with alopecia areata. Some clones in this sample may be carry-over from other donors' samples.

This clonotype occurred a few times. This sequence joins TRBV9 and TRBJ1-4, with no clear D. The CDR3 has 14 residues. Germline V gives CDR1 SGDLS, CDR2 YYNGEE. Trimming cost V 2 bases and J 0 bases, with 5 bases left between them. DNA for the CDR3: TGTGCCAGCAGCGTTGGGGCAACTAATGAAAAACTGTTTTTT. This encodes CASSVGATNEKLFF.

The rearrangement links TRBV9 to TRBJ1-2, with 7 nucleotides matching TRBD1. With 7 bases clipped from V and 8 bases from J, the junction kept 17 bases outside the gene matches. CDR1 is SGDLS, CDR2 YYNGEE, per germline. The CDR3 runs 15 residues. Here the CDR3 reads CASSPLLQGTSGYTF. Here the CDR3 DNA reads TGTGCCAGCTCCCCCCTCTTACAGGGGACCTCAGGCTACACCTTC.

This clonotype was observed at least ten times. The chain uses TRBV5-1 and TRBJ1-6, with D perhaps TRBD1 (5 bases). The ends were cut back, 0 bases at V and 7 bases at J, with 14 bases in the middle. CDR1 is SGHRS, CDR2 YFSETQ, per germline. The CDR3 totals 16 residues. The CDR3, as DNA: TGCGCCAGCAGCTTGGCGACCGGGACCCTAAATTCACCCCTCCACTTT. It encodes CASSLATGTLNSPLHF.

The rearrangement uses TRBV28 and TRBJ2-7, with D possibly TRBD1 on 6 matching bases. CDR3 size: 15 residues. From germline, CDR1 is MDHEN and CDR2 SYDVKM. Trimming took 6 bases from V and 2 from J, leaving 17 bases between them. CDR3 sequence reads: CASRPPGTLPYEQYF. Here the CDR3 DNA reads TGTGCCAGCAGACCTCCCGGGACACTCCCCTACGAGCAGTACTTC.

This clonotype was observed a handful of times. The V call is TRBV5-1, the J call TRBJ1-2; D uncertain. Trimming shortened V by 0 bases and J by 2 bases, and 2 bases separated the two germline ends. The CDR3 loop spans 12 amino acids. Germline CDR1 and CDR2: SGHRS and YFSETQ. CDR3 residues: CASSLDNYGYTF. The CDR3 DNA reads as TGCGCCAGCAGCTTGGACAACTATGGCTACACCTTC.

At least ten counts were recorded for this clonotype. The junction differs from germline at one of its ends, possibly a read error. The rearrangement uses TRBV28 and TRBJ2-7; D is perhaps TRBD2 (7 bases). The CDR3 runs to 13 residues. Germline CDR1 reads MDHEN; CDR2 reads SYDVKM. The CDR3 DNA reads TGTGCCAGCAGCCCTTTAATTCGGGGGGCGCCTTTCTTC. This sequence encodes CASSPLIRGAPFF.

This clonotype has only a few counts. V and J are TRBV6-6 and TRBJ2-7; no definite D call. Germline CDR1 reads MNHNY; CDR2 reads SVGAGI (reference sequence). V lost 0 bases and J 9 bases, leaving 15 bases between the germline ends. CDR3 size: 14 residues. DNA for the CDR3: TGTGCCAGCAGTTACTCTAGGCCCCTTGATGCGCAGTACTTC. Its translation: CASSYSRPLDAQYF.

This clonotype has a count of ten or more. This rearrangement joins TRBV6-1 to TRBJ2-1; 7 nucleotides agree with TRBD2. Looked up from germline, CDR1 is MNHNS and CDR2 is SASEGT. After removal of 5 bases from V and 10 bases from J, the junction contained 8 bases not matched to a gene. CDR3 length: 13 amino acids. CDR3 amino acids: CASSREGWEEQFF. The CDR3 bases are TGTGCCAGCAGTAGGGAGGGATGGGAGGAGCAGTTCTTC.

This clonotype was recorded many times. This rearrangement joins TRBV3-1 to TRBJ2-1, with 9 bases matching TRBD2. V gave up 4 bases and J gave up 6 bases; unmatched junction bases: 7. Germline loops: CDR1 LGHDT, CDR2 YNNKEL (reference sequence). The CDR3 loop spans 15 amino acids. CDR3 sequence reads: CASSRSGRGSNEQFF. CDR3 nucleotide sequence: TGTGCCAGCAGCCGTAGCGGGAGAGGTTCCAATGAGCAGTTCTTC.

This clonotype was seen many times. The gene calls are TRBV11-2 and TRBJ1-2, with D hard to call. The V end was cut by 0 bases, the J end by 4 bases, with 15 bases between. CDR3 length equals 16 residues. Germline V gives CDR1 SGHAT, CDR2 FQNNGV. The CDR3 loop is CASSLDAHGRIYGYTF. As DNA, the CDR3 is TGTGCCAGCAGCTTAGACGCCCATGGCAGGATCTATGGCTACACCTTC. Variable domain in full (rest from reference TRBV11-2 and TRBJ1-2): EAGVAQSPRYKIIEKRQSVAFWCNPISGHATLYWYQQILGQGPKLLIQFQNNGVVDDSQLPKDRFSAERLKGVDSTLKIQPAKLEDSAVYLCASSLDAHGRIYGYTFGSGTRLTVV.

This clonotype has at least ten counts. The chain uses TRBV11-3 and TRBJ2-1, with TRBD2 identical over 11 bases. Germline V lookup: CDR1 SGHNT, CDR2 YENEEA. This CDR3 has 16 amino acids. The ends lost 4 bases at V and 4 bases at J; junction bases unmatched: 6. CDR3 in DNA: TGTGCCAGCAGCTGGGGAGGACTAGCGGGTTACAATGAGCAGTTCTTC. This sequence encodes CASSWGGLAGYNEQFF.

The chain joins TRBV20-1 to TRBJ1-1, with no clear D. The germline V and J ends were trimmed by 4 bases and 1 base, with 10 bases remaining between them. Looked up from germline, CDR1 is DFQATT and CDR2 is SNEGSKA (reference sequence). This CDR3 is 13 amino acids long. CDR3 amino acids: CSATPPTNTEAFF. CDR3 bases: TGCAGTGCTACTCCTCCTACGAACACTGAAGCTTTCTTT.

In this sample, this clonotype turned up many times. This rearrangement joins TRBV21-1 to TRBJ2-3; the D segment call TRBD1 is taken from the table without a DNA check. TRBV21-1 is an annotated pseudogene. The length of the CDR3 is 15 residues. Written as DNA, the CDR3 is TGTGCCAGCAGGTCCCCCTGGTCGAGCACAGATACGCAGTATTTT. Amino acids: CASRSPWSSTDTQYF.

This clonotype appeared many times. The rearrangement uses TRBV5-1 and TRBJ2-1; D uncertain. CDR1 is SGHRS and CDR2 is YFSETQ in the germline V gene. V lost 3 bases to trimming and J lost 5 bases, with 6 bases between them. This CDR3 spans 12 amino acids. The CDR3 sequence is CASSYYDNEQFF. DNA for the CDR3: TGCGCCAGCAGCTACTACGACAATGAGCAGTTCTTC.

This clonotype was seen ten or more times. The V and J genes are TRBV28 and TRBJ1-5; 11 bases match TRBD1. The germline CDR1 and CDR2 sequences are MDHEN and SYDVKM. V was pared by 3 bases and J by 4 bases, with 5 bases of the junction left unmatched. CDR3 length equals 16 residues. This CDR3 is CASSFGTGGGNQPQHF. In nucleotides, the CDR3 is TGTGCCAGCAGTTTCGGGACAGGGGGAGGGAATCAGCCCCAGCATTTT.

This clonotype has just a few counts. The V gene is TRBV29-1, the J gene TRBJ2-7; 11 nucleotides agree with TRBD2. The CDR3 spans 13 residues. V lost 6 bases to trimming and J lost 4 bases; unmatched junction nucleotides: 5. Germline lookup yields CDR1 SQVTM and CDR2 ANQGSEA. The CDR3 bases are TGCAGCGTCCGACTAGCGGGGATTTACGAGCAGTACTTC. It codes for CSVRLAGIYEQYF.